Listed here are 10 T cell receptor beta chains from one sample, sequenced in a study of T cell responses to AZD1222 COVID-19 vaccine. Produced via immunoSEQ multiplex PCR; TCRdb's table is partial and in-frame only. The sample gives roughly 120,000 clones, 70% to 90% of which show up once; 17% is in the top ten. The sample was peripheral blood, taken on day 0 of AZD1222 vaccination. The receptors stem from an adult in good health.

This chain connects TRBV2 to TRBJ2-1, with D uncertain. The germline V gene has CDR1 SNHLY and CDR2 FYNNEI. The CDR3 covers 15 residues. Trimming pared 1 base from V and 4 bases from J, leaving 11 bases between. The CDR3 reads CASSEDLGQYNEQFF. CDR3 nucleotides: TGTGCCAGCAGTGAAGACCTCGGGCAGTACAATGAGCAGTTCTTC.

This clone was seen a handful of times. The chain employs TRBV24-1 and TRBJ1-1; D is possibly TRBD1 (6 bases). Germline V lookup: CDR1 KGHDR, CDR2 SFDVKD. The CDR3 is made up of 14 amino acids. V was cut by 5 bases and J by 1 base, with 10 bases left in between. CDR3 amino acids: CATSGNRANTEAFF. As DNA, the CDR3 is TGTGCCACCAGTGGGAACAGGGCGAACACTGAAGCTTTCTTT.

The CDR3 DNA is TGTGCCAGCATGGACGGGGGCAGGGAAGAGACCCAGTACTTC. Protein product: CASMDGGREETQYF. This chain connects TRBV7-9 to TRBJ2-5, with D tentatively TRBD1 or TRBD2 (6 bases each). Trimming cost V 7 bases and J 3 bases, with 15 bases left between them. Germline V lookup: CDR1 SEHNR, CDR2 FQNEAQ (reference sequence). The CDR3 has 14 amino acids.

V is TRBV11-3 and J is TRBJ2-1, with D perhaps TRBD1 (6 bases). This CDR3 is built from 15 residues. V lost 1 base and J lost 3, with 10 bases in between. CDR1 and CDR2 from the germline V gene are SGHNT and YENEEA. The CDR3 DNA sequence: TGTGCCAGCAGCTTAGGGGGGCTTTTCTACAATGAGCAGTTCTTC. Translating gives CASSLGGLFYNEQFF. Full variable domain (missing parts from reference TRBV11-3 and TRBJ2-1): EAGVVQSPRYKIIEKKQPVAFWCNPISGHNTLYWYLQNLGQGPELLIRYENEEAVDDSQLPKDRFSAERLKGVDSTLKIQPAELGDSAVYLCASSLGGLFYNEQFFGPGTRLTVL.

The chain is built from TRBV11-2 and TRBJ1-2; D is uncertain. This CDR3 is 13 amino acids long. Trimming took 5 bases from V and 5 from J, leaving 12 bases between them. The germline gives CDR1 SGHAT, CDR2 FQNNGV. CDR3 loop: CASSPLAVYGYTF. As DNA, the CDR3 is TGTGCCAGCAGCCCATTGGCAGTATATGGCTACACCTTC.

The V and J genes are TRBV25-1 and TRBJ1-2; perhaps TRBD1 as D (5 bases). Trimming removed 4 bases from V and 3 bases from J, with 18 bases in between. Germline lookup yields CDR1 MGHDK and CDR2 SYGVNS. The CDR3 extends over 16 amino acids. The CDR3 loop is CASSGDWGGEDYGYTF. The CDR3 bases are TGTGCCAGCAGTGGAGACTGGGGGGGTGAGGACTATGGCTACACCTTC.

The rearrangement links TRBV18 to TRBJ2-7; the D is unclear. The CDR3 has 12 residues. Between the trimmed V and J ends, which lost 5 bases and 0 bases, there was a span of 5 bases. CDR1 and CDR2 (germline): KGHSH, LQKENI. The CDR3: CASSANSYEQYV. DNA for the CDR3: TGTGCCAGCTCAGCCAACTCCTACGAGCAGTACGTC.

The J gene is TRBJ1-5, the V gene TRBV6-1, with unresolved D. Germline assignment: CDR1 MNHNS and CDR2 SASEGT. Trimming took off 0 bases at V and 1 base at J, with 7 bases between the two ends. This CDR3 has 15 amino acids. DNA for the CDR3: TGTGCCAGCAGTGAAGCTAGCATAAGCAATCAGCCCCAGCATTTT. The encoded protein is CASSEASISNQPQHF.

The V gene is TRBV6-1, the J gene TRBJ1-3, with D unclear. The length of the CDR3 is 13 residues. Trimming cost V 2 bases and J 3 bases, with 5 bases left between them. CDR1 is MNHNS, CDR2 SASEGT, per germline. DNA for the CDR3: TGTGCCAGCAGTGAACGTTATGGAAACACCATATATTTT. Its translation: CASSERYGNTIYF.

This chain connects TRBV4-2 to TRBJ1-4, with TRBD1 as a possible D gene (5 bases). CDR1 and CDR2 from the germline V gene are LGHNA and YNFKEQ. V was clipped by 0 bases and J by 0 bases, with 14 bases between them. This CDR3 region has 18 residues. The CDR3 DNA follows: TGTGCCAGCAGCCAAGATCCGATGGGGGAGACAACTAATGAAAAACTGTTTTTT. Amino acid sequence: CASSQDPMGETTNEKLFF.